The 18 T cell receptor beta chains in this list originate from one sample, sequenced in a study of human T cells and chemical hapten exposure. TCRdb called the RACE reads again in MiXCR, with one record for every CDR3 protein. The sample has 150,000 to 200,000 distinct CDR3 sequences; approximately 15% are singletons. The time point: patch test 1, 2 weeks after DPC sensitization. Treatment described: therapeutic diphenylcyclopropenone sensitization with weekly scalp DPC. The input for sequencing was whole blood, taken in connection with sensitization to the hapten diphenylcyclopropenone (DPC). The origin of the receptors is a woman aged 30 to 39 with alopecia areata. Some clones in this sample may be carry-over from other donors' samples.

The chain joins TRBV11-3 to TRBJ2-2; TRBD1 is a possible D gene (5 bases). The CDR3 spans 15 residues. Germline CDR1 is SGHNT and CDR2 is YENEEA. With 0 bases removed from V and 4 bases from J, the gap between germline ends came to 9 bases. The CDR3 is CASSLEQAPTGELFF. DNA of the CDR3: TGTGCCAGCAGCTTAGAACAGGCGCCCACCGGGGAGCTGTTTTTT.

The chain recombines TRBV6-6 with TRBJ2-2, with unresolved D. From germline, CDR1 is MNHNY and CDR2 SVGAGI (reference sequence). CDR3 size: 16 residues. V was clipped by 5 bases and J by 2 bases, with 15 bases between them. CDR3 DNA sequence: TGTGCCAGCAGTGCGACGGCACTCCTAAACACCGGGGAGCTGTTTTTT. As protein: CASSATALLNTGELFF.

This clonotype was found a few times. The J gene is TRBJ2-7, the V gene TRBV12-2; TRBD1 is the table's D call, not checked against the DNA. TRBV12-2 is marked as a pseudogene. The CDR3 covers 16 residues. The CDR3 spells CASRLGETGSTYEQYF. The CDR3 DNA reads TGTGCAAGTCGCTTAGGAGAGACAGGGTCCACCTACGAGCAGTACTTC.

The chain carries TRBV6-5 and TRBJ2-1; 8 bases line up with TRBD2. The germline CDR1 and CDR2 sequences are MNHEY and SVGAGI. The V segment lost 4 bases and the J segment 6 bases; nucleotides outside the gene matches: 11. This CDR3 has 16 residues. The CDR3 nucleotides read TGTGCCAGCAGTTGGTGGCGGGAGGCCTTAGCCAATGAGCAGTTCTTC. Encoded protein: CASSWWREALANEQFF.

CDR3 protein: CSVIPRVGNTEAFF. The DNA for the CDR3 is TGCAGCGTTATACCCAGGGTTGGTAACACTGAAGCTTTCTTT. The rearrangement joins TRBV29-1 to TRBJ1-1, with TRBD1 as a possible D gene (5 bases). CDR1 is SQVTM and CDR2 is ANQGSEA in the germline V gene. Trimming removed 5 bases from V and 2 bases from J, with 15 bases in between. The CDR3 is 14 amino acids.

In this sample, this clonotype turned up many times. The gene calls are TRBV5-1 and TRBJ2-5, with D unclear. Germline CDR1 SGHRS, CDR2 YFSETQ. The V and J ends lost 1 base and 4 bases respectively, with 23 bases between them. There are 18 residues in the CDR3. CDR3 sequence (DNA): TGCGCCAGCAGCTTGCGGTCCCAGGCAGGTGGGAAAGGAGAGACCCAGTACTTC. Translating gives CASSLRSQAGGKGETQYF.

This clonotype has a handful of counts. The V gene is TRBV29-1, the J gene TRBJ1-1; TRBD1 matches at 9 bases. V gave up 6 bases and J gave up 5 bases; unmatched junction bases: 10. Germline assignment: CDR1 SQVTM and CDR2 ANQGSEA. CDR3 length: 14 amino acids. CDR3 sequence reads: CSVITGGAGTEAFF. In nucleotides, the CDR3 is TGCAGCGTCATAACAGGGGGCGCGGGAACTGAAGCTTTCTTT.

CDR3 in DNA: TGTGCCAGCAGGGGCGTAGGGGGCTACTACGAGCAGTACTTC. Translating it yields CASRGVGGYYEQYF. V is TRBV28 and J is TRBJ2-7; 7 nucleotides match TRBD1. V gave up 6 bases and J gave up 3 bases; unmatched junction bases: 8. The CDR3 length is 14 residues. Germline CDR1 and CDR2: MDHEN and SYDVKM.

This sequence joins TRBV19 and TRBJ1-6, with TRBD1 matching 7 bases. Trimming took 3 bases from V and 8 from J; bases not matched to a gene: 7. The CDR3 consists of 15 residues. The germline CDR1 and CDR2 sequences are LNHDA and SQIVND (reference sequence). This CDR3 is CASSIFGDSHSPLHF. The CDR3 region has the DNA TGTGCCAGTAGTATTTTCGGGGACAGTCATTCACCCCTCCACTTT. The full variable domain, rest sourced from reference TRBV19 and TRBJ1-6, is DGGITQSPKYLFRKEGQNVTLSCEQNLNHDAMYWYRQDPGQGLRLIYYSQIVNDFQKGDIAEGYSVSREKKESFPLTVTSAQKNPTAFYLCASSIFGDSHSPLHFGNGTRLTVT.

This clonotype was recorded a few times. The chain is built from TRBV12-3 or TRBV12-4 and TRBJ2-2, with TRBD2 matching 13 bases. The length of the CDR3 is 17 residues. The junction had 7 bases not matched to a gene; V was cut back by 7 bases and J by 2 bases. The CDR3: CASTWTSGGPNTGELFF. CDR3 coding DNA: TGTGCCAGCACCTGGACTAGCGGGGGCCCTAACACCGGGGAGCTGTTTTTT.

This clonotype was recorded many times. The chain couples TRBV7-6 to TRBJ1-6, with 8 bases matching TRBD1. CDR1 SGHVS and CDR2 FNYEAQ come from the germline V gene. The CDR3 extends over 14 amino acids. Trimming removed 11 bases from V and 7 bases from J; junction bases left unmatched: 10. The CDR3 region is CASTRTGFNSPLHF. CDR3 bases: TGTGCCTCCACCCGGACAGGGTTCAATTCACCCCTCCACTTT.

This chain uses TRBV6-2 or TRBV6-3 with TRBJ1-1, with D hard to call. The CDR3 is 15 residues long. Germline CDR1 and CDR2: MNHEY and SVGEGT. The ends were cut back, 2 bases at V and 2 bases at J, with 12 bases in the middle. CDR3 bases: TGTGCCAGCAGTTACGGGAGCAACCCCAACACTGAAGCTTTCTTT. Protein sequence: CASSYGSNPNTEAFF.

This clonotype was detected ten times or more. The chain is built from TRBV7-9 and TRBJ2-3, with 12 bases identical to TRBD2. CDR1 and CDR2 from the germline V gene are SEHNR and FQNEAQ (reference sequence). V lost 5 bases and J lost 2; bases outside the gene matches: 5. The CDR3 is 16 residues long. CDR3 coding DNA: TGTGCCAGCAGCAAAGGACTAGCGGGGAACACAGATACGCAGTATTTT. Translated, it gives CASSKGLAGNTDTQYF.

The rearrangement joins TRBV28 to TRBJ1-1, with D possibly being TRBD1 (6 bases). The CDR3 consists of 15 residues. Germline CDR1 and CDR2: MDHEN and SYDVKM. V gave up 5 bases and J gave up 0 bases, with 13 bases separating them. CDR3 in DNA: TGTGCCAGCAGTGCTCTACAGGGAATGAACACTGAAGCTTTCTTT. As protein: CASSALQGMNTEAFF.

The V call is TRBV5-4, the J call TRBJ2-5; TRBD1 matches 9 bases. Germline CDR1 and CDR2: SGHNT and YYREEE (reference sequence). CDR3 length: 17 amino acids. V gave up 3 bases and J gave up 2 bases; unmatched junction bases: 11. The CDR3 DNA is TGTGCCAGCAGCTGGACCGGACAGGGGTCGCGGCAAGAGACCCAGTACTTC. Its protein is CASSWTGQGSRQETQYF.

This CDR3 reads CSGSSAGEPYEQYF. Written as DNA, the CDR3 is TGCAGTGGTTCGTCGGCGGGAGAACCCTACGAGCAGTACTTC. The chain uses TRBV20-1 and TRBJ2-7; 7 bases map to TRBD2. J lost 2 bases, V lost 7 bases, and 11 bases had no gene match. The CDR3 consists of 14 residues. Germline loops: CDR1 DFQATT, CDR2 SNEGSKA (reference sequence).

This clonotype came up many times. The chain couples TRBV7-2 to TRBJ2-5; 7 bases agree with TRBD2. Trimming removed 2 bases from V and 2 bases from J; junction bases left unmatched: 5. Germline CDR1 SGHTA, CDR2 FQGNSA. The CDR3 has 15 residues. The DNA for the CDR3 is TGTGCCAGCAGCTTACAGGCGGGGGAACAAGAGACCCAGTACTTC. It yields the protein CASSLQAGEQETQYF. Filled out from reference TRBV7-2 and TRBJ2-5, the complete variable domain reads GAGVSQSPSNKVTEKGKDVELRCDPISGHTALYWYRQSLGQGLEFLIYFQGNSAPDKSGLPSDRFSAERTGGSVSTLTIQRTQQEDSAVYLCASSLQAGEQETQYFGPGTRLLVL.

This clonotype was observed a handful of times. V and J are TRBV6-6 and TRBJ1-5; 7 nucleotides line up with TRBD1. Trimming took 5 bases from V and 6 from J; bases not matched to a gene: 4. The germline gives CDR1 MNHNY, CDR2 SVGAGI (reference sequence). The CDR3 length is 13 residues. CDR3 region: CASSTPGGQPQHF. CDR3 coding DNA: TGTGCCAGCAGTACCCCAGGGGGTCAGCCCCAGCATTTT.